Described below is a single T cell receptor (beta chain) sequence and its context. The CDR3 consists of 14 residues. The germline V gene has CDR1 SGHTA and CDR2 FQGNSA. Unmatched junction bases numbered 5, after V lost 2 bases and J lost 5 bases. This entry belongs to a study of blood T cell repertoires in COVID-19. As for the study in general: Acute and convalescent COVID-19 samples came from the United States, Italy and Spain. T cells, B-cell-depleted T cells, or PBMCs supplied cDNA or gDNA.

Measured with immunoSEQ multiplex PCR; TCRdb has only the in-frame clones, and not every one. The profile covers 200,000 to 250,000 clones, with around 90% appearing a single time and under 7.5% taken by the ten largest. Sample: peripheral blood. This clonotype was obtained from a man aged 60 to 75 who had recovered from COVID-19. This chain joins TRBV7-2 and TRBJ2-7; 8 bases align to TRBD2. CDR3 loop: CASSLRSGSDEQYF. The CDR3 DNA sequence: TGTGCCAGCAGCTTAAGGAGCGGGAGTGACGAGCAGTACTTC.